Presented here are 26 T cell receptor beta chains from one specimen sequenced in a study of T cells after yellow fever vaccination. TCRdb redid the calling of the 5' RACE reads with MiXCR, one entry per CDR3 protein. The sample has about 120,000 distinct CDR3 sequences, over 12% seen once. The starting material was CD8+ T cells sorted from PBMCs, obtained 5 days after the yellow fever booster vaccination. Source of these receptors: a man aged 18 to 35 who received the YFV17D yellow fever vaccine.

V usage is TRBV12-3 or TRBV12-4 and J usage is TRBJ2-2; D not resolved. The germline V and J ends were trimmed by 7 bases and 9 bases, with 9 bases remaining between them. The CDR3 length is 11 residues. CDR3 sequence: CASTPLRELFF. The CDR3 DNA follows: TGTGCCAGCACGCCGCTCCGGGAGCTGTTTTTT.

This sequence joins TRBV6-2 or TRBV6-3 and TRBJ1-2; possibly TRBD1 for D (6 bases). CDR3 length equals 16 residues. The germline V gene encodes CDR1 MNHEY and CDR2 SVGEGT. V shed 6 bases and J shed 7 bases, with 24 bases lying between them. CDR3: CASSPSFWGRGSGYTF. The DNA of the CDR3 is TGTGCCAGCAGCCCGTCTTTCTGGGGGCGCGGGAGTGGCTACACCTTC.

This clonotype has only a few counts. This chain joins TRBV9 and TRBJ2-3, with D possibly matching TRBD2 (5 bases). The CDR3 loop spans 14 amino acids. V shed 2 bases and J shed 2 bases, with 9 bases lying between them. Germline CDR1 and CDR2: SGDLS and YYNGEE. CDR3 sequence reads: CASSVSGDTDTQYF. CDR3 DNA sequence: TGTGCCAGCAGCGTCTCCGGGGACACAGATACGCAGTATTTT. The entire variable domain, with the rest obtained from reference TRBV9 and TRBJ2-3, is as follows: DSGVTQTPKHLITATGQRVTLRCSPRSGDLSVYWYQQSLDQGLQFLIQYYNGEERAKGNILERFSAQQFPDLHSELNLSSLELGDSALYFCASSVSGDTDTQYFGPGTRLTVL.

The chain joins TRBV19 to TRBJ2-7, with D unclear. Per the germline V gene, CDR1 is LNHDA and CDR2 is SQIVND (reference sequence). Trimming left V 5 bases short and J 5 bases short, with 16 bases between. CDR3 length equals 14 residues. The CDR3 is CASSPRALLDEQYF. Written as DNA, the CDR3 is TGTGCCAGTAGTCCCCGGGCACTCCTGGACGAGCAGTACTTC.

The CDR3 is CASSPAGESSGANVLTF. DNA of the CDR3: TGTGCCAGCTCACCAGCTGGTGAAAGCTCTGGGGCCAACGTCCTGACTTTC. The chain has TRBV18 and TRBJ2-6; D unclear. The CDR3 contains 17 residues. V lost 2 bases and J 0 bases, leaving 11 bases between the germline ends. CDR1 and CDR2 (germline): KGHSH, LQKENI.

This clonotype was counted a few times. V gene TRBV2 combines with J gene TRBJ2-7, with D tentatively TRBD1 (5 bases). Trimming pared 2 bases from V and 6 bases from J, leaving 14 bases between. This CDR3 region has 14 residues. Germline V gives CDR1 SNHLY, CDR2 FYNNEI. CDR3 residues: CASSEFQGISEQYV. The CDR3 region has the DNA TGTGCCAGCAGTGAATTCCAGGGTATCAGCGAGCAGTACGTC.

This clonotype was detected only once. V usage is TRBV20-1 and J usage is TRBJ1-1; no firm D call. Germline-derived CDR1 and CDR2 are DFQATT and SNEGSKA (reference sequence). Trimming shortened V by 6 bases and J by 0 bases, and 14 bases separated the two germline ends. The CDR3 runs 14 residues. The CDR3 spells CSALQSTVNTEAFF. In nucleotides, the CDR3 is TGCAGTGCCCTACAGTCGACGGTGAACACTGAAGCTTTCTTT.

This clonotype was counted a few times. The chain uses TRBV10-3 and TRBJ2-1; 7 bases align to TRBD1. There are 15 residues in the CDR3. Germline loops: CDR1 ENHRY, CDR2 SYGVKD. J gave up 3 bases and V 2 bases, and 4 bases lay outside the gene matches. CDR3 nucleotides: TGTGCCATCAGTGAGACGGCAGGGGGCTACAATGAGCAGTTCTTC. Protein sequence: CAISETAGGYNEQFF.

V gene TRBV19 combines with J gene TRBJ2-7; tentative D call: TRBD1 (5 bases). V lost 1 base to trimming and J lost 0 bases, with 13 bases between them. CDR3 length: 16 amino acids. CDR1 and CDR2 from the germline V gene are LNHDA and SQIVND (reference sequence). DNA of the CDR3: TGTGCCAGTAGTATAGCGTCAACAGGTATCTCCTACGAGCAGTACTTC. Translation: CASSIASTGISYEQYF.

This CDR3 is CASKGPGELFF. The CDR3 DNA reads TGTGCCAGCAAAGGCCCCGGGGAGCTGTTTTTT. The V gene is TRBV6-6, the J gene TRBJ2-2, with D uncertain. This CDR3 is built from 11 residues. Trimming left V 7 bases short and J 6 bases short, with 6 bases between. The germline V gene has CDR1 MNHNY and CDR2 SVGAGI (reference sequence).

J is TRBJ1-2 and V is TRBV3-1; the D gene is possibly TRBD1 (5 bases). Germline V CDR1 and CDR2: LGHDT, YNNKEL (reference sequence). This CDR3 is built from 16 residues. Trimming removed 2 bases from V and 3 bases from J, with 16 bases in between. The CDR3 loop reads CASSQQYRDGDYGYTF. In nucleotides, the CDR3 is TGTGCCAGCAGCCAACAATACCGGGACGGAGACTATGGCTACACCTTC.

The chain combines TRBV5-1 with TRBJ1-2, with D unresolved. Trimming stripped 4 bases from V and 2 bases from J, with 9 bases between. This CDR3 contains 13 residues. Germline V gene sequence: CDR1 SGHRS, CDR2 YFSETQ. CDR3 sequence (DNA): TGCGCCAGCAGCGCCACAGAGAACTATGGCTACACCTTC. It translates to CASSATENYGYTF.

The chain carries TRBV28 and TRBJ2-7; D could derive from TRBD1 or TRBD2 (5 bases each). V was trimmed by 6 bases and J by 4 bases, leaving 16 bases between them. CDR3 length: 14 amino acids. The germline gives CDR1 MDHEN, CDR2 SYDVKM. The CDR3, as DNA: TGTGCCAGCAGCCTAGGGCCGGGACCTTACGAGCAGTACGTC. Protein sequence: CASSLGPGPYEQYV.

The rearrangement links TRBV12-3 or TRBV12-4 to TRBJ2-7, with D possibly matching TRBD1 (5 bases). The CDR3 is made up of 15 amino acids. Trimming removed 2 bases at V and 2 bases at J, with 13 bases between. In nucleotides, the CDR3 is TGTGCCAGCAGTTTAATAGGTGAAGGGGCCTACGAGCAGTACTTC. Translating gives CASSLIGEGAYEQYF.

The count of this clonotype is one. The V gene is TRBV28, the J gene TRBJ2-3; the match to TRBD2 covers 8 bases. The V segment lost 2 bases and the J segment 4 bases; nucleotides outside the gene matches: 5. Looked up from germline, CDR1 is MDHEN and CDR2 is SYDVKM. The CDR3 is 15 residues long. For the CDR3, the DNA is TGTGCCAGCAGTTTACAGCGGGGGAGGGCAGATACGCAGTATTTT. Protein: CASSLQRGRADTQYF. The full variable domain, in which reference TRBV28 and TRBJ2-3 provide the parts outside the CDR3, is DVKVTQSSRYLVKRTGEKVFLECVQDMDHENMFWYRQDPGLGLRLIYFSYDVKMKEKGDIPEGYSVSREKKERFSLILESASTNQTSMYLCASSLQRGRADTQYFGPGTRLTVL.

This clonotype has just a few counts. This chain joins TRBV4-1 and TRBJ2-5; 10 nucleotides align to TRBD2. This CDR3 region has 17 residues. Per germline, CDR1 MGHRA and CDR2 YSYEKL. V gave up 1 base and J gave up 3 bases; unmatched junction bases: 8. The CDR3 DNA reads as TGCGCCAGCAGCCAAGGGGGAACTAGCGGGGCCGAAGAGACCCAGTACTTC. Its translation is CASSQGGTSGAEETQYF.

Only a few counts were recorded for this clonotype. V and J are TRBV19 and TRBJ2-2; possible D gene TRBD1, 7 bases. CDR1 and CDR2 from the germline V gene are LNHDA and SQIVND (reference sequence). The CDR3 runs to 14 residues. V lost 6 bases and J 6 bases, leaving 14 bases between the germline ends. The CDR3 nucleotides read TGTGCCAGTAGCCAGGGGGGCGGTGCCGGGGAGCTGTTTTTT. Translating gives CASSQGGGAGELFF. The full variable domain, its missing parts supplied by reference TRBV19 and TRBJ2-2, is DGGITQSPKYLFRKEGQNVTLSCEQNLNHDAMYWYRQDPGQGLRLIYYSQIVNDFQKGDIAEGYSVSREKKESFPLTVTSAQKNPTAFYLCASSQGGGAGELFFGEGSRLTVL.

In its sample, this clonotype was seen a few times. This rearrangement joins TRBV29-1 to TRBJ1-1; D possibly corresponds to TRBD1 (5 bases). The CDR3 has 13 amino acids. V was cut by 6 bases and J by 10 bases, with 21 bases left in between. Germline V CDR1 and CDR2: SQVTM, ANQGSEA. For the CDR3, the DNA is TGCAGCGTCGCCGCCCAGGGAAAGTTAGGAGCTTTCTTT. It codes for CSVAAQGKLGAFF.

The J gene is TRBJ2-7, the V gene TRBV6-1; D gene ambiguous. V lost 8 bases and J 1 base, leaving 18 bases between the germline ends. The CDR3 has 15 residues. Germline values: CDR1 MNHNS, CDR2 SASEGT. The DNA of the CDR3 is TGTGCCAGCGCCCCTGGTCTAGTGGGGTCCTACGAGCAGTACGTC. Amino acids: CASAPGLVGSYEQYV.

This chain joins TRBV7-6 and TRBJ1-2; unclear D gene. CDR1 is SGHVS and CDR2 is FNYEAQ in the germline V gene. V was trimmed by 5 bases and J by 5 bases, leaving 9 bases between them. CDR3 length: 12 residues. DNA for the CDR3: TGTGCCAGCAGCCGAGACGGGTATGGCTACACCTTC. Protein product: CASSRDGYGYTF.

This chain uses TRBV27 with TRBJ1-1; 7 bases map to TRBD1. Trimming took 9 bases from V and 6 from J; bases not matched to a gene: 13. The CDR3 spans 14 residues. The germline V gene encodes CDR1 MNHEY and CDR2 SMNVEV (reference sequence). In DNA form, the CDR3 reads TGTGCCAGTCGACGAACACAGGGGTTGTCTGAAGCTTTCTTT. Its translation: CASRRTQGLSEAFF.

The sample holds a few counts of this clonotype. The chain is built from TRBV20-1 and TRBJ1-2; D unresolved. Looked up from germline, CDR1 is DFQATT and CDR2 is SNEGSKA (reference sequence). Trimming pared 2 bases from V and 1 base from J, leaving 14 bases between. This CDR3 spans 15 amino acids. As DNA, the CDR3 is TGCAGTGCTAGATCCACAAAGGAGGGTAACTATGGCTACACCTTC. Protein sequence: CSARSTKEGNYGYTF.

This clonotype turned up a few times. CDR3 region: CSASGTSLPREQFF. As DNA, the CDR3 is TGCAGCGCTTCCGGGACCTCCTTGCCTCGCGAGCAGTTCTTC. This chain uses TRBV29-1 with TRBJ2-1; D is tentatively TRBD1 or TRBD2 (5 bases each). Between the trimmed V and J ends, which lost 7 bases and 10 bases, there was a span of 23 bases. Germline assignment: CDR1 SQVTM and CDR2 ANQGSEA. The CDR3 runs 14 residues.

The rearrangement links TRBV14 to TRBJ1-3, with TRBD1 matching over 10 bases. The J segment lost 3 bases and the V segment lost 5 bases, leaving 7 bases of the junction unmatched. CDR3 length: 16 amino acids. From germline, CDR1 is SGHDN and CDR2 FVKESK. CDR3 coding DNA: TGTGCCAGCAGCTCGGGGGACAGGGGATATGGAAACACCATATATTTT. It codes for CASSSGDRGYGNTIYF.

J is TRBJ2-7 and V is TRBV6-2 or TRBV6-3; the D gene is possibly TRBD1 (6 bases). The CDR3 runs to 15 residues. The germline CDR1 and CDR2 sequences are MNHEY and SVGEGT. V lost 4 bases and J 2 bases, leaving 15 bases between the germline ends. The CDR3 loop is CASSSSRDITYEQYV. The CDR3 DNA follows: TGTGCCAGCAGTTCATCTCGGGACATTACCTACGAGCAGTACGTC.

The sample holds a few counts of this clonotype. The genes are TRBV25-1 and TRBJ2-5; D is ambiguous. CDR3 length equals 11 residues. V gave up 5 bases and J gave up 4 bases, with 5 bases separating them. Germline CDR1 MGHDK, CDR2 SYGVNS. Here the CDR3 DNA reads TGTGCCAGCAGTAAACTAGAGACCCAGTACTTC. Encoded protein: CASSKLETQYF.